This passage covers 6 T cell receptor beta chains from one sample sequenced in a study of spatial heterogeneity in lung cancer. TCRdb re-called the 5' RACE reads through MiXCR, storing one row per CDR3 protein. The sample records about 38,000 distinct CDR3 sequences, less than 5.5% being singletons. As to time point: sample taken at primary tumor resection. Unsorted whole RNA of tumor, nontumor lung or frozen PBMC was sequenced. This material consisted of PBMCs, taken at surgery. The receptor source for this set is a female donor with early-stage non-small cell lung cancer.

This clonotype has ten or more counts. This chain connects TRBV28 to TRBJ1-1; a possible D gene is TRBD1 (6 bases). Germline V gene lookup returns CDR1 MDHEN and CDR2 SYDVKM. CDR3 length equals 14 residues. V was trimmed by 5 bases and J by 3 bases, leaving 13 bases between them. CDR3 nucleotides: TGTGCCAGCAGTACTGATACAGGGTACACTGAAGCTTTCTTT. Translating gives CASSTDTGYTEAFF.

This clonotype was found many times. The V gene is TRBV20-1, the J gene TRBJ1-1; D call uncertain. The germline V gene has CDR1 DFQATT and CDR2 SNEGSKA (reference sequence). The V end lost 3 bases, the J end lost 0 bases, and 11 bases lay between the germline ends. The CDR3 has 14 amino acids. CDR3 residues: CSARSRSMNTEAFF. The CDR3 coding sequence is TGCAGTGCTAGGAGCCGGAGCATGAACACTGAAGCTTTCTTT.

In its sample, this clonotype was seen many times. The J gene is TRBJ2-5, the V gene TRBV5-6, with TRBD1 as a possible D gene (5 bases). The germline V gene has CDR1 SGHDT and CDR2 YYEEEE. This CDR3 spans 14 amino acids. V gave up 2 bases and J gave up 4 bases, with 12 bases separating them. CDR3 amino acids: CASSFTGRRETQYF. The CDR3 nucleotides read TGTGCCAGCAGCTTCACAGGCCGGAGAGAGACCCAGTACTTC.

This clonotype was counted between two and nine times. The chain employs TRBV4-1 and TRBJ2-1, with 7 bases identical to TRBD2. The CDR3 spans 15 residues. The V segment lost 1 base and the J segment 9 bases; nucleotides outside the gene matches: 9. Germline lookup yields CDR1 MGHRA and CDR2 YSYEKL. The CDR3 sequence: CASSQAGGNGVEQFF. The CDR3 DNA reads TGCGCCAGCAGCCAAGCGGGGGGAAACGGGGTTGAGCAGTTCTTC.

There are a few counts of this clonotype. The rearrangement uses TRBV6-1 and TRBJ2-3; tentative D call: TRBD1 (6 bases). Trimming shortened V by 6 bases and J by 0 bases, and 10 bases separated the two germline ends. The CDR3 is made up of 14 amino acids. Germline CDR1 MNHNS, CDR2 SASEGT. The CDR3 nucleotides read TGTGCCAGCAGGCCGGGACAAAGCACAGATACGCAGTATTTT. Translation: CASRPGQSTDTQYF.

The chain employs TRBV5-1 and TRBJ2-5; D is perhaps TRBD2 (7 bases). The CDR3 is made up of 16 amino acids. Deletions cut 5 bases from V and 1 base from J, with 18 bases between. Germline CDR1 and CDR2: SGHRS and YFSETQ. This CDR3 is CASRSSGGGPQETQYF. The CDR3 DNA sequence: TGCGCCAGCAGATCTAGCGGAGGGGGACCCCAAGAGACCCAGTACTTC.